The rows below give T cell receptor beta chains drawn from one sample of a study of T cells after yellow fever vaccination. TCRdb used MiXCR to reprocess the 5' RACE reads, holding one entry per CDR3 protein. The sample lists 250,000 to 350,000 distinct CDR3 sequences, 6.8% occurring once. Sequenced here: PBMCs, sampled roughly 45 days after the first yellow fever vaccination. The receptors come from a man in his late teens or twenties who received the YFV17D yellow fever vaccine. The CDR3 runs from the conserved cysteine through the conserved F or W. A D gene is named only where the DNA matches it firmly. Clone size, where shown, is once, few, many, or a class for clones that have expanded.

d_call: .
j_call: TRBJ2-7
v_call: TRBV7-2
clone_size: few
cdr3_nt: TGTGCCAGCAGCCCAAGCGGAGACTACGAGCAGTACTTC
cdr3_aa: CASSPSGDYEQYF

d_call: .
j_call: TRBJ2-3
v_call: TRBV28
clone_size: few
cdr3_nt: TGTGCCAGCAGTTTTATTGAGGGTGCCCCCACAGATACGCAGTATTTT
cdr3_aa: CASSFIEGAPTDTQYF

d_call: .
j_call: TRBJ2-5
v_call: TRBV6-1
clone_size: few
cdr3_nt: TGTGCCAGCGGTGATGGACTGATTGAAGAGACCCAGTACTTC
cdr3_aa: CASGDGLIEETQYF

d_call: TRBD2
j_call: TRBJ2-1
v_call: TRBV28
clone_size: few
cdr3_nt: TGTGCCAGCAGTTTATTTAGCGGGGGGGCCAATGAGCAGTTCTTC
cdr3_aa: CASSLFSGGANEQFF

d_call: TRBD1
j_call: TRBJ2-3
v_call: TRBV7-3
clone_size: many
cdr3_nt: TGTGCCAGCACCCGGGGACAGGGCACAGATACGCAGTATTTT
cdr3_aa: CASTRGQGTDTQYF

d_call: TRBD2
j_call: TRBJ2-1
v_call: TRBV3-1
clone_size: .
cdr3_nt: TGTGCCAGCAGCCAAGGCCTGACTAGCGGGGGGGCCCCATCCTACAATGAGCAGTTCTTC
cdr3_aa: CASSQGLTSGGAPSYNEQFF

d_call: .
j_call: TRBJ2-1
v_call: TRBV30
clone_size: .
cdr3_nt: TGTGCCTGGAGTGTAAACGGGGGTTTATACAATGAGCAGTTCTTC
cdr3_aa: CAWSVNGGLYNEQFF

d_call: .
j_call: TRBJ2-4
v_call: TRBV30
clone_size: many
cdr3_nt: TGTGCCTGGAGTGTACTCTCAAACATTCAGTACTTC
cdr3_aa: CAWSVLSNIQYF

d_call: TRBD1
j_call: TRBJ1-1
v_call: TRBV7-8
clone_size: .
cdr3_nt: TGTGCCAGCAGCATCACAGGGGGCGCGGGCACTGAAGCTTTCTTT
cdr3_aa: CASSITGGAGTEAFF

d_call: .
j_call: TRBJ1-2
v_call: TRBV7-9
clone_size: .
cdr3_nt: TGTGCCAGCAGCCCAGGGTTTGGCTACACCTTC
cdr3_aa: CASSPGFGYTF

d_call: .
j_call: TRBJ2-6
v_call: TRBV15
clone_size: few
cdr3_nt: TGTGCCACCAGCAGAGACTTCTCTGGGGCCAACGTCCTGACTTTC
cdr3_aa: CATSRDFSGANVLTF

d_call: .
j_call: TRBJ1-5
v_call: TRBV20-1
clone_size: .
cdr3_nt: TGCAGTGCTACTGACATACCTGGTGAGCCCCAGCATTTT
cdr3_aa: CSATDIPGEPQHF

d_call: TRBD2
j_call: TRBJ2-5
v_call: TRBV6-1
clone_size: many
cdr3_nt: TGTGCCAGCAGCCTCCGAACTAGCGGAACCCAAGAGACCCAGTACTTC
cdr3_aa: CASSLRTSGTQETQYF

d_call: .
j_call: TRBJ1-1
v_call: TRBV7-2
clone_size: many
cdr3_nt: TGTGCCAGCAGCGGCAGGTTTGGCATGAACACTGAAGCTTTCTTT
cdr3_aa: CASSGRFGMNTEAFF

d_call: .
j_call: TRBJ2-5
v_call: TRBV12-3/TRBV12-4
clone_size: few
cdr3_nt: TGTGCCAGCAGTTTCTCGACTTATGCGGCCCAGTACTTC
cdr3_aa: CASSFSTYAAQYF

d_call: .
j_call: TRBJ2-5
v_call: TRBV7-9
clone_size: few
cdr3_nt: TGTGCCAGCAGCTTAGGCGGGGAACGGGAGTACTTC
cdr3_aa: CASSLGGEREYF

d_call: .
j_call: TRBJ1-2
v_call: TRBV6-2/TRBV6-3
clone_size: few
cdr3_nt: TGTGCCAGCAGTTACCGGAACCCGGCGAACTATGGCTACACCTTC
cdr3_aa: CASSYRNPANYGYTF

d_call: TRBD2
j_call: TRBJ2-1
v_call: TRBV6-2/TRBV6-3
clone_size: few
cdr3_nt: TGTGCCAGCAATCCACTAGCGGGGGATTTACGAGAGCAGTTCTTC
cdr3_aa: CASNPLAGDLREQFF

d_call: .
j_call: TRBJ1-1
v_call: TRBV9
clone_size: few
cdr3_nt: TGTGCCAGCAGCGGGGACCCTACCACTGAAGCTTTCTTT
cdr3_aa: CASSGDPTTEAFF

d_call: TRBD1
j_call: TRBJ2-4
v_call: TRBV7-2
clone_size: .
cdr3_nt: TGTGCCAGCAGCTCGGGACAGGCTCTTATTCAGTACTTC
cdr3_aa: CASSSGQALIQYF

d_call: .
j_call: TRBJ1-1
v_call: TRBV6-1
clone_size: many
cdr3_nt: TGTGCCAGCAGAAACGGACAGAACACTGAAGCTTTCTTT
cdr3_aa: CASRNGQNTEAFF

d_call: TRBD1
j_call: TRBJ1-4
v_call: TRBV4-2
clone_size: few
cdr3_nt: TGTGCCAGCAGCCAAGAAGGGCAGGGGGCCGAAAAACTGTTTTTT
cdr3_aa: CASSQEGQGAEKLFF

d_call: .
j_call: TRBJ2-3
v_call: TRBV2
clone_size: few
cdr3_nt: TGTGCCGGGCTCCGCGGTGTAGATACGCAGTATTTT
cdr3_aa: CAGLRGVDTQYF

d_call: .
j_call: TRBJ2-7
v_call: TRBV5-6
clone_size: few
cdr3_nt: TGTGCCAGCACCCATAGCGGTGGGTCTAAGGAGCAGTACTTC
cdr3_aa: CASTHSGGSKEQYF

d_call: .
j_call: TRBJ2-2
v_call: TRBV20-1
clone_size: few
cdr3_nt: TGCAGTGCCAGTGGGGGGGGCTCGAACACCGGGGAGCTGTTTTTT
cdr3_aa: CSASGGGSNTGELFF

d_call: .
j_call: TRBJ2-3
v_call: TRBV20-1
clone_size: few
cdr3_nt: TGCAGTGCAATCGGGGGGCCCACAGATACGCAGTATTTT
cdr3_aa: CSAIGGPTDTQYF

d_call: .
j_call: TRBJ2-1
v_call: TRBV7-6
clone_size: few
cdr3_nt: TGTGCCAGCAGCTTCAGACCTAAGCCCTCCTACAATGAGCAGTTCTTC
cdr3_aa: CASSFRPKPSYNEQFF

d_call: .
j_call: TRBJ2-5
v_call: TRBV6-1
clone_size: few
cdr3_nt: TGTGCCAGCAGGGTTAACGCGGGGTGGGGCGGAGAGACCCAGTACTTC
cdr3_aa: CASRVNAGWGGETQYF

d_call: .
j_call: TRBJ2-3
v_call: TRBV4-3
clone_size: few
cdr3_nt: TGCGCCAGCAGCCAAGATATCCGGGGCACAGATACGCAGTATTTT
cdr3_aa: CASSQDIRGTDTQYF

d_call: .
j_call: TRBJ2-1
v_call: TRBV20-1
clone_size: .
cdr3_nt: TGCAGCAACTTTAGGGACGCCAGCTCCTACAATGAGCAGTTCTTC
cdr3_aa: CSNFRDASSYNEQFF

d_call: .
j_call: TRBJ1-5
v_call: TRBV6-1
clone_size: few
cdr3_nt: TGTGCCACCCAACTCGGGGGGGATCAGCCCCAGCATTTT
cdr3_aa: CATQLGGDQPQHF